Each of the 3 T cell receptor beta chains below was sequenced from the same sample in a study of regulatory T cells in long-lasting Graves disease. With iRepertoire HTBI primers and Arm-PCR of CDR3 regions, TCR beta libraries were built. TCRdb reprocessed the multiplex PCR reads via MiXCR and lists one record per CDR3 protein. The repertoire holds 500,000 or so distinct CDR3 sequences, with 11% to 15% as singletons. Time point here: newly diagnosed GD, antithyroid drugs for less than 3 months. Making the TCR library involved RNA that had been extracted from PBMCs. The same data also contributed to another study, on T cells in Graves' hyperthyroidism and ophthalmopathy.

The sample in question was peripheral blood mononuclear cells (PBMCs), obtained at new diagnosis, from a patient treated with antithyroid drugs. Source of these receptors: a woman aged 45-65 years with Graves disease.

This clonotype has only a few counts. A read error is possible here, since a much larger clone lies one base away. The rearrangement uses TRBV2 and TRBJ2-1; unclear D gene. The length of the CDR3 is 13 residues. The germline V and J ends were trimmed by 6 bases and 5 bases, with 11 bases remaining between them. Germline V CDR1 and CDR2: SNHLY, FYNNEI. The CDR3 loop reads CASRISRDNEQFF. The CDR3, as DNA: TGTGCCAGCAGGATAAGCCGGGACAATGAGCAGTTCTTC.

This sequence joins TRBV2 and TRBJ1-5, with D perhaps TRBD1 (5 bases). V lost 7 bases and J lost 6, with 10 bases in between. Germline V CDR1 and CDR2: SNHLY, FYNNEI. This CDR3 is built from 12 residues. The CDR3 DNA follows: TGTGCCAGCAAGACGGGGGTTCAGCCCCAGCATTTT. Protein sequence: CASKTGVQPQHF.

The V and J genes are TRBV19 and TRBJ2-7, with 8 bases identical to TRBD1. This CDR3 has 14 residues. V was clipped by 5 bases and J by 3 bases; unmatched bases: 6. Germline values: CDR1 LNHDA, CDR2 SQIVND (reference sequence). The CDR3 DNA reads as TGTGCCAGTAGTCGGGACAGGCTATTCTACGAGCAGTACTTC. This codes for CASSRDRLFYEQYF. Supplemented by reference TRBV19 and TRBJ2-7, the full variable domain reads DGGITQSPKYLFRKEGQNVTLSCEQNLNHDAMYWYRQDPGQGLRLIYYSQIVNDFQKGDIAEGYSVSREKKESFPLTVTSAQKNPTAFYLCASSRDRLFYEQYFGPGTRLTVT.